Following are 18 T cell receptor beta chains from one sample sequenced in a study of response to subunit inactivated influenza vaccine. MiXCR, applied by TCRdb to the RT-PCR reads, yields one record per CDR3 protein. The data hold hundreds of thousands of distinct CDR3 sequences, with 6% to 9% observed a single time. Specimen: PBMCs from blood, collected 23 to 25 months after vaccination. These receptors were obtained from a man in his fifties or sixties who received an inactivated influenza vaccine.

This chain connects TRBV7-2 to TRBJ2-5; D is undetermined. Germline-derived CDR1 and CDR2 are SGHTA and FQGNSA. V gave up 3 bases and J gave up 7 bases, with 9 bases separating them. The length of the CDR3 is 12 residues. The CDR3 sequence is CASSLILGTQYF. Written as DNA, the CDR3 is TGTGCCAGCAGCTTGATCCTGGGGACCCAGTACTTC.

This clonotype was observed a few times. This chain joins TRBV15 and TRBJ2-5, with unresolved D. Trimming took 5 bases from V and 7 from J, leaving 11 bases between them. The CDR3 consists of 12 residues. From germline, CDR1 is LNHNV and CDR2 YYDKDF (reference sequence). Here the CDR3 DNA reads TGTGCCACCAGCGTCGCGGCCAGGACCCAGTACTTC. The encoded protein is CATSVAARTQYF.

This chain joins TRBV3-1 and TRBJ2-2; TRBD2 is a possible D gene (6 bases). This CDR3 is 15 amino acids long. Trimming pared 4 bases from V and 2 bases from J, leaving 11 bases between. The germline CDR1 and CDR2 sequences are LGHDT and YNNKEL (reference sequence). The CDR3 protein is CASSLRGINTGELFF. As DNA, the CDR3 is TGTGCCAGCAGCCTTCGCGGGATTAACACCGGGGAGCTGTTTTTT.

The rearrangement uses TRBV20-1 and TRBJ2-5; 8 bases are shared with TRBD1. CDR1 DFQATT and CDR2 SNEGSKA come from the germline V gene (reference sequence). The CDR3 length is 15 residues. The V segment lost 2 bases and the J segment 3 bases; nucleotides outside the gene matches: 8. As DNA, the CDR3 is TGCAGTGCTAGACGGCCAGGGGGCGGAAAAGAGACCCAGTACTTC. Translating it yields CSARRPGGGKETQYF.

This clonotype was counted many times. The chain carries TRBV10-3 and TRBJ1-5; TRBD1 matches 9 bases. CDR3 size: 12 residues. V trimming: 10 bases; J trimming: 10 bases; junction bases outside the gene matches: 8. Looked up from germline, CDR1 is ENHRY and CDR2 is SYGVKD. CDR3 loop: CATRTGEGPQHF. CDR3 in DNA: TGTGCCACGAGGACAGGGGAGGGCCCCCAGCATTTT.

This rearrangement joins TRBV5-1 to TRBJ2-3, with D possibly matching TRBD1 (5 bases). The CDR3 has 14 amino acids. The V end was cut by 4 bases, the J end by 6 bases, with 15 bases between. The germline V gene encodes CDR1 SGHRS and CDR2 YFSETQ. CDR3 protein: CASSLAGNFDTQYF. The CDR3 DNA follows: TGCGCCAGCAGCCTGGCAGGGAACTTTGATACGCAGTATTTT.

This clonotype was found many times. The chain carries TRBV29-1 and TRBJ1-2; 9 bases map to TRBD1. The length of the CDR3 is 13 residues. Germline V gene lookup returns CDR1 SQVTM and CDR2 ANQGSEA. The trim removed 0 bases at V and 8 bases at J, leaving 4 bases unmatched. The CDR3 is CSVEETGQGGYTF. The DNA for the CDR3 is TGCAGCGTTGAAGAAACAGGACAGGGGGGCTACACCTTC.

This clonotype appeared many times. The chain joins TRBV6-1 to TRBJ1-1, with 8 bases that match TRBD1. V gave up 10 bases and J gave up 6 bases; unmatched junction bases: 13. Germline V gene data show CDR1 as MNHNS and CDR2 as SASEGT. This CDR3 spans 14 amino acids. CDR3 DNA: TGTGCCATCAGGGAGGACAGGGACTTTCCTGAAGCTTTCTTT. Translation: CAIREDRDFPEAFF.

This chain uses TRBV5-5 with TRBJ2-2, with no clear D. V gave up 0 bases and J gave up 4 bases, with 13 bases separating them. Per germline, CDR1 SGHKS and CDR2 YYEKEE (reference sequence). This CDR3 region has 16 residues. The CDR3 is CASSLGYGPGTGELFF. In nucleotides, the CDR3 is TGTGCCAGCAGCTTGGGATATGGTCCGGGCACCGGGGAGCTGTTTTTT.

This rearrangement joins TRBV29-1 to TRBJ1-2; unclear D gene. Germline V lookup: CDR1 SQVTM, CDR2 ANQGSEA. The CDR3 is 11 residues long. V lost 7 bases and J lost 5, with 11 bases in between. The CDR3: CSAPDGYGYTF. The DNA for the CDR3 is TGCAGCGCACCGGACGGGTATGGCTACACCTTC.

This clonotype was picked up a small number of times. CDR3 residues: CASSQRDSFSYEQYF. The CDR3 DNA follows: TGTGCCAGCAGCCAAAGGGACAGTTTTTCCTACGAGCAGTACTTC. V is TRBV14 and J is TRBJ2-7, with 7 bases lining up with TRBD1. J was trimmed by 1 base and V by 2 bases; bases with no gene match: 5. CDR3 length: 15 residues. Germline CDR1 reads SGHDN; CDR2 reads FVKESK.

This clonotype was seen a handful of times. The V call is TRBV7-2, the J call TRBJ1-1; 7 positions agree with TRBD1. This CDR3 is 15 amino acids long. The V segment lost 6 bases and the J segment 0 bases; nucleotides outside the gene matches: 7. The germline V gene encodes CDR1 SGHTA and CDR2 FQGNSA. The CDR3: CASSQRDSMNTEAFF. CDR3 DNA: TGTGCCAGCAGTCAGAGGGACAGCATGAACACTGAAGCTTTCTTT.

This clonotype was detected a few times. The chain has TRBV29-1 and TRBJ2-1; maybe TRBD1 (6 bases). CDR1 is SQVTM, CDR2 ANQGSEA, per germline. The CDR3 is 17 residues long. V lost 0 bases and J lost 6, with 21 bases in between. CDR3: CSVEDNYRARWVNEQFF. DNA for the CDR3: TGCAGCGTTGAAGACAACTACAGGGCGAGATGGGTCAATGAGCAGTTCTTC.

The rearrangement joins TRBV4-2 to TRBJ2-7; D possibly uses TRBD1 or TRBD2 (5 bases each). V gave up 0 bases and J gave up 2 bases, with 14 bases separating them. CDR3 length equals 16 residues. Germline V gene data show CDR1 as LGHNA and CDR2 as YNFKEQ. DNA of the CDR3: TGTGCCAGCAGCCAAGAGGGGGTCCCGGGTCCCTACGAGCAGTACTTC. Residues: CASSQEGVPGPYEQYF.

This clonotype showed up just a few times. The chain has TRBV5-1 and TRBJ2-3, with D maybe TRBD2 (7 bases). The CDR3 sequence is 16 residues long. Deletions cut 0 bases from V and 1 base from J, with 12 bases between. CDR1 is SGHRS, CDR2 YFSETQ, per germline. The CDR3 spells CASSLASGGRTDTQYF. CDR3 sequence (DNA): TGCGCCAGCAGCTTGGCTTCGGGGGGCCGCACAGATACGCAGTATTTT.

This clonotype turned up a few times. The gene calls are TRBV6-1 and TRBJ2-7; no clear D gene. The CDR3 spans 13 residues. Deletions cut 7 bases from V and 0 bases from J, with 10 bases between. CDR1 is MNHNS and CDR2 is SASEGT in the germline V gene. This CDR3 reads CASTIQSSYEQYF. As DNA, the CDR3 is TGTGCCAGCACAATCCAGAGCTCCTACGAGCAGTACTTC.

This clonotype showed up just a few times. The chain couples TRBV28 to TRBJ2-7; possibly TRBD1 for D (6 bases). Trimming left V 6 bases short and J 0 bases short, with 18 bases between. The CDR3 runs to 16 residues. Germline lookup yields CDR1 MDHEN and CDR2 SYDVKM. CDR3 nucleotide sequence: TGTGCCAGCAGCCGGACAGCGCTTAGGAGCTCCTACGAGCAGTACTTC. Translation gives CASSRTALRSSYEQYF.

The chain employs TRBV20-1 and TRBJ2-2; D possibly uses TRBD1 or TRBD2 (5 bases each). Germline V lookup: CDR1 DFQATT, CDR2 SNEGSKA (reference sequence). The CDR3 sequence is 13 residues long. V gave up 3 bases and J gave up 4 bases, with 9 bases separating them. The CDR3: CSARSGSTGELFF. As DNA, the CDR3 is TGCAGTGCTAGGTCAGGGAGCACCGGGGAGCTGTTTTTT.